This T cell receptor beta chain was documented in a study of human T cells and chemical hapten exposure. The wider study: Sensitization used 2% DPC on roughly 2 cm by roughly 2 cm upper inner arm skin. TCR yield per sample varied, mainly due to pooled library volumes.

The time point is: pre-sensitization, week 0. The treatment was: therapeutic diphenylcyclopropenone sensitization with weekly scalp DPC. Ten or more counts support this clonotype. The antigen is not known. The study's findings and limits: There were significantly more large CDR3 similarity clusters among expanded TCRs than among controls. Once DPC sensitization occurred, TCRs above 1 in 1000 frequency showed no change.

In TCRdb, the RACE reads were re-called with MiXCR into one record per CDR3 protein. The data show approximately 370,000 distinct CDR3 sequences, with approximately 5.8% seen just once and less than 9% held by the top ten. This TCR was sampled from a woman between 18 and 29 years old with alopecia areata. Some clones in this sample may be carry-over from other donors' samples. Material: whole blood, obtained in connection with sensitization to the hapten diphenylcyclopropenone (DPC).

CDR3 nucleotide sequence: TGTGCCAGCAGCCACACAGATACGCAGTATTTT. Protein: CASSHTDTQYF. This chain connects TRBV6-2 or TRBV6-3 to TRBJ2-3; no clear D. CDR3 length equals 11 residues. The germline V gene encodes CDR1 MNHEY and CDR2 SVGEGT. V was trimmed by 6 bases and J by 2 bases, leaving 3 bases between them.